This entry concerns a single T cell receptor (beta chain). The target antigen is unknown. CDR1 and CDR2 (germline): KGHSH, LQKENI. V lost 3 bases and J lost 4, with 10 bases in between. The CDR3 consists of 13 residues. The sample is drawn from a study of T cells after yellow fever vaccination. Researchers made TCR cDNA using 5'RACE template switching, and this step added a universal primer site and UMIs. One entry per CDR3 protein, called by TCRdb with MiXCR from the 5' RACE reads. This table holds roughly 350,000 distinct CDR3 sequences, about 4% found once. Study-level points and caveats: Shared CD4/CD8 clonotypes were a small share, likely from convergent recombination.

Specimen: PBMCs, collected 5 days after the yellow fever booster vaccination. This sequence joins TRBV18 and TRBJ2-7; D perhaps matches TRBD1 (6 bases). The TCR comes from a man aged 18 to 35 who received the YFV17D yellow fever vaccine. The CDR3 DNA follows: TGTGCCAGCTCACCCGGACAGAATTACGAGCAGTACGTC. Translating it yields CASSPGQNYEQYV.